This entry lists 21 T cell receptor beta chains sequenced from one sample in a study of T cells in Graves' hyperthyroidism and ophthalmopathy (dated by TCRdb to the late 2010s). Library creation used multiplex PCR. Sequencing was performed on an Illumina HiSeq 2000. The TCR beta CDR3 regions were amplified from the RNA transcripts. A first-round RT-PCR of the TCR CDR3 used the HTBI primer set with the Qiagen OneStep RT-PCR kit. TCRdb reworked the public reads: Q25 trimming with fastp, MiXCR clone assembly, productive beta chains retained. CDR3 protein duplicates are merged, each entry listing the most common genes and DNA. This sample lists hundreds of thousands of distinct CDR3 sequences; approximately 15% were detected once. The ten top clones hold around 12% of the sample. Sample: blood. The source of these receptors is a woman in her fifties or sixties with Graves' ophthalmopathy.

There are many counts of this clonotype. Here the CDR3 DNA reads TGTGCCAGCAGACGGACAGCAAGGAATTACGAGCAGTACTTC. The encoded protein is CASRRTARNYEQYF. The gene calls are TRBV2 and TRBJ2-7; possibly TRBD1 for D (6 bases). In germline, CDR1 is SNHLY, CDR2 FYNNEI. Trimming removed 6 bases at V and 4 bases at J, with 16 bases between. This CDR3 spans 14 amino acids.

Ten or more counts support this clonotype. This chain joins TRBV20-1 and TRBJ2-3; D unclear. CDR3 length equals 13 residues. Germline V CDR1 and CDR2: DFQATT, SNEGSKA (reference sequence). The V and J ends lost 7 bases and 0 bases respectively, with 11 bases between them. The CDR3 loop reads CSVDEPSTDTQYF. Written as DNA, the CDR3 is TGCAGTGTCGACGAGCCTAGCACAGATACGCAGTATTTT.

The table lists this clonotype with many counts. The chain combines TRBV18 with TRBJ2-1; D not resolved. CDR3 length: 12 residues. Germline assignment: CDR1 KGHSH and CDR2 LQKENI. The V gene lost 0 bases and the J gene lost 8 bases, with 5 bases spanning the gap. In DNA form, the CDR3 reads TGTGCCAGCTCACCACCGACGGATGAGCAGTTCTTC. It is translated as CASSPPTDEQFF.

This chain uses TRBV6-2 or TRBV6-3 with TRBJ2-1, with 13 bases identical to TRBD2. From germline, CDR1 is MNHEY and CDR2 SVGEGT. The V gene end was trimmed by 5 bases and the J gene end by 1 base; junction bases not matched to a gene: 5. The CDR3 totals 17 residues. CDR3 residues: CASSRTSGSSSYNEQFF. The CDR3 nucleotides read TGTGCCAGCAGTAGGACTAGCGGGAGTAGTTCCTACAATGAGCAGTTCTTC.

This clonotype was observed at least ten times. V is TRBV7-8 and J is TRBJ1-4; possible D gene TRBD1, 6 bases. The CDR3 runs 16 residues. The germline CDR1 and CDR2 sequences are SGHVS and FQNEAQ. V lost 5 bases and J 4 bases, leaving 17 bases between the germline ends. CDR3 DNA: TGTGCCAGCAGCCTAGGACAGCCGGGGTATAATGAAAAACTGTTTTTT. Encoded protein: CASSLGQPGYNEKLFF.

The J gene is TRBJ1-6, the V gene TRBV12-3 or TRBV12-4; D is possibly TRBD1 (6 bases). The V gene lost 3 bases and the J gene lost 10 bases, with 13 bases spanning the gap. CDR3 length: 14 amino acids. CDR3 nucleotides: TGTGCCAGCAGTTTTCAGGGGAAAGTCTCACCCCTCCACTTT. Its translation: CASSFQGKVSPLHF.

The genes are TRBV2 and TRBJ2-1; 8 positions agree with TRBD2. This CDR3 is 14 amino acids long. With 6 bases clipped from V and 6 bases from J, the junction kept 7 bases outside the gene matches. Per germline, CDR1 SNHLY and CDR2 FYNNEI. As DNA, the CDR3 is TGTGCCAGCAGACCCACCGGGACTAGCAATGAGCAGTTCTTC. Its protein product is CASRPTGTSNEQFF.

A few counts support this clonotype. The chain employs TRBV6-6 and TRBJ2-7, with unresolved D. The CDR3 covers 15 residues. Germline values: CDR1 MNHNY, CDR2 SVGAGI (reference sequence). Trimming shortened V by 2 bases and J by 0 bases, and 11 bases separated the two germline ends. CDR3 in amino acids: CASSYARLYSYEQYF. CDR3 nucleotide sequence: TGTGCCAGCAGTTACGCCCGGCTGTACTCCTACGAGCAGTACTTC.

This clonotype was seen at least ten times. This chain uses TRBV6-2 or TRBV6-3 with TRBJ1-5, with 7 bases lining up with TRBD1. This CDR3 contains 15 residues. CDR1 is MNHEY, CDR2 SVGEGT, per germline. V lost 7 bases, J lost 1 base, and 7 bases stayed unmatched. This chain's CDR3 is CASKDRVRSNQPQHF. CDR3 in DNA: TGTGCCAGCAAAGACAGGGTAAGGAGCAATCAGCCCCAGCATTTT.

This clonotype occurred many times. The chain links TRBV28 to TRBJ2-1, with 13 bases identical to TRBD2. The germline CDR1 and CDR2 sequences are MDHEN and SYDVKM. After removal of 2 bases from V and 4 bases from J, the junction contained 5 bases not matched to a gene. The CDR3 extends over 17 amino acids. CDR3 sequence reads: CASSLRAGLAGYNEQFF. The CDR3 region has the DNA TGTGCCAGCAGTTTAAGGGCGGGACTAGCGGGATACAATGAGCAGTTCTTC.

This clonotype has at least ten counts. This chain connects TRBV7-2 to TRBJ2-3; D could derive from TRBD1 or TRBD2 (5 bases each). Germline V gene data show CDR1 as SGHTA and CDR2 as FQGNSA. V was shortened by 2 bases and J by 0 bases, with 12 bases between the two germline ends. There are 16 residues in the CDR3. The CDR3 protein is CASSLRGTTSTDTQYF. The CDR3 DNA reads as TGTGCCAGCAGCTTAAGAGGGACCACTAGCACAGATACGCAGTATTTT.

This clonotype has at least ten counts. V gene TRBV5-1 combines with J gene TRBJ2-7; a weak D match, TRBD1 (6 bases). The CDR3 spans 15 residues. Between the trimmed V and J ends, which lost 4 bases and 6 bases, there was a span of 20 bases. The germline V gene has CDR1 SGHRS and CDR2 YFSETQ. The CDR3 here is CASSLEERGLSEQYF. The CDR3 DNA is TGCGCCAGCAGCCTCGAGGAAAGGGGGTTGTCCGAGCAGTACTTC. Together with reference TRBV5-1 and TRBJ2-7, the CDR3 gives the full variable domain: KAGVTQTPRYLIKTRGQQVTLSCSPISGHRSVSWYQQTPGQGLQFLFEYFSETQRNKGNFPGRFSGRQFSNSRSEMNVSTLELGDSALYLCASSLEERGLSEQYFGPGTRLTVT.

Ten or more counts support this clonotype. This chain joins TRBV11-2 and TRBJ2-5, with 10 bases fitting TRBD2. Germline CDR1 SGHAT, CDR2 FQNNGV. There are 15 residues in the CDR3. V was clipped by 6 bases and J by 2 bases; unmatched bases: 6. The CDR3 DNA is TGTGCCAGCAGACCACTAGCGGGGATTCAAGAGACCCAGTACTTC. Protein product: CASRPLAGIQETQYF.

There are many counts of this clonotype. The rearrangement joins TRBV7-8 to TRBJ2-2; the match to TRBD2 covers 7 bases. The V segment lost 0 bases and the J segment 4 bases; nucleotides outside the gene matches: 8. The CDR3 loop spans 17 amino acids. Germline V gives CDR1 SGHVS, CDR2 FQNEAQ. The CDR3 protein is CASSLALASGATGELFF. In DNA, the CDR3 is TGTGCCAGCAGCTTAGCCTTGGCTAGCGGAGCCACCGGGGAGCTGTTTTTT.

This clonotype was recorded a few times. The chain recombines TRBV28 with TRBJ2-3; a possible D gene is TRBD2 (7 bases). V was pared by 8 bases and J by 2 bases, with 11 bases between. CDR1 and CDR2 (germline): MDHEN, SYDVKM. CDR3 length: 13 amino acids. The CDR3: CASRGDTTDTQYF. DNA of the CDR3: TGTGCCAGCCGGGGGGACACCACAGATACGCAGTATTTT.

This clonotype was observed a handful of times. The chain links TRBV7-6 to TRBJ2-1; D perhaps matches TRBD2 (6 bases). Germline V gene data show CDR1 as SGHVS and CDR2 as FNYEAQ. The V end lost 0 bases, the J end lost 9 bases, and 15 bases lay between the germline ends. This CDR3 comprises 15 residues. CDR3 in DNA: TGTGCCAGCAGCTTAGCTTCGAGCGGCGGGACTGAGCAGTTCTTC. This encodes CASSLASSGGTEQFF. The full variable domain, in which reference TRBV7-6 and TRBJ2-1 provide the parts outside the CDR3, is GAGVSQSPRYKVTKRGQDVALRCDPISGHVSLYWYRQALGQGPEFLTYFNYEAQQDKSGLPNDRFSAERPEGSISTLTIQRTEQRDSAMYRCASSLASSGGTEQFFGPGTRLTVL.

This clonotype was counted between two and nine times. The chain couples TRBV12-3 or TRBV12-4 to TRBJ2-1; D is perhaps TRBD2 (6 bases). V shed 5 bases and J shed 6 bases, with 14 bases lying between them. CDR3 size: 14 residues. CDR3 in amino acids: CASSPGGRGNEQFF. CDR3 nucleotides: TGTGCCAGCAGTCCCGGGGGTAGAGGCAATGAGCAGTTCTTC.

This clonotype showed up just a few times. The chain links TRBV20-1 to TRBJ2-7, with 10 bases that match TRBD2. Germline CDR1 is DFQATT and CDR2 is SNEGSKA (reference sequence). Trimming cost V 6 bases and J 7 bases; bases outside gene matches: 15. The CDR3 runs 15 residues. The CDR3 DNA reads TGCAGTGCAGAGGGACTAGCGAGCCCCCAAGGGGAGCAGTACTTC. It yields the protein CSAEGLASPQGEQYF.

This clonotype appeared many times. The CDR3 coding sequence is TGCGCCAGCAGCTTGGTGACAGATAACTATGGCTACACCTTC. The encoded protein is CASSLVTDNYGYTF. The genes are TRBV5-1 and TRBJ1-2; D possibly corresponds to TRBD1 (5 bases). Trimming shortened V by 0 bases and J by 1 base, and 7 bases separated the two germline ends. CDR3 length: 14 residues. Per the germline V gene, CDR1 is SGHRS and CDR2 is YFSETQ.

This clonotype was counted ten times or more. This chain links TRBV2 with TRBJ2-1; 12 bases are shared with TRBD2. CDR3 size: 15 residues. V was pared by 7 bases and J by 4 bases, with 5 bases of the junction left unmatched. Germline loops: CDR1 SNHLY, CDR2 FYNNEI. The CDR3 DNA follows: TGTGCCAGCACTCCTAGCGGGAGGGAGTACAATGAGCAGTTCTTC. Amino acids: CASTPSGREYNEQFF. The complete variable domain, with remaining parts taken from reference TRBV2 and TRBJ2-1, reads EPEVTQTPSHQVTQMGQEVILRCVPISNHLYFYWYRQILGQKVEFLVSFYNNEISEKSEIFDDQFSVERPDGSNFTLKIRSTKLEDSAMYFCASTPSGREYNEQFFGPGTRLTVL.

At least ten counts were recorded for this clonotype. The chain employs TRBV18 and TRBJ2-4, with D perhaps matching TRBD2 (5 bases). This CDR3 comprises 13 residues. V dropped 2 bases and J dropped 5 bases, with 7 bases sitting between them. Germline-derived CDR1 and CDR2 are KGHSH and LQKENI. Here the CDR3 DNA reads TGTGCCAGCTCACCAAGGACTCAAAACATTCAGTACTTC. Amino acid sequence: CASSPRTQNIQYF.